The 9 T cell receptor beta chains reported below all come from one sample, sequenced in a study of T cell responses to AZD1222 COVID-19 vaccine. Produced via immunoSEQ multiplex PCR; TCRdb's table is partial and in-frame only. The table has around 130,000 clones, 75% to 95% seen once. The source material was peripheral blood, sampled 28 days after the second AZD1222 dose. The origin of the receptors is an adult who received the AZD1222 COVID-19 vaccine.

The rearrangement joins TRBV3-1 (or the pseudogene TRBV3-2) to TRBJ2-5; 7 bases line up with TRBD1. The CDR3 is made up of 15 amino acids. V shed 6 bases, J shed 3 bases, and the junction held 10 bases outside the gene matches. Germline V gene lookup returns CDR1 LGHDT and CDR2 YNNKEL (reference sequence). The CDR3 DNA reads as TGTGCCAGCAGACTCACCGGGACAGAGAAAGAGACCCAGTACTTC. Its translation is CASRLTGTEKETQYF.

The chain links TRBV6-6 to TRBJ1-2; D ambiguous. The ends were cut back, 6 bases at V and 3 bases at J, with 8 bases in the middle. CDR3 length equals 12 residues. Germline V gene sequence: CDR1 MNHNY, CDR2 SVGAGI (reference sequence). The CDR3 nucleotides read TGTGCCAGCAGGGCTCGAGACTATGGCTACACCTTC. This sequence encodes CASRARDYGYTF.

This sequence joins TRBV11-3 and TRBJ2-3; 11 bases agree with TRBD2. V dropped 0 bases and J dropped 5; count of bases not matched to a gene: 10. The CDR3 length is 18 residues. Germline CDR1 SGHNT, CDR2 YENEEA. The CDR3 region is CASSLEGLAGGPGDTQYF. The CDR3 DNA reads as TGTGCCAGCAGCTTAGAAGGCTTAGCGGGAGGGCCGGGAGATACGCAGTATTTT.

This clone was seen only once. CDR3 protein: CASSSHGTANYGYTF. CDR3 sequence (DNA): TGCGCCAGCAGCTCCCATGGGACGGCTAACTATGGCTACACCTTC. The chain combines TRBV4-3 with TRBJ1-2; D perhaps matches TRBD1 (5 bases). This CDR3 comprises 15 residues. The V and J ends lost 5 bases and 0 bases respectively, with 13 bases between them. The germline CDR1 and CDR2 sequences are LGHNA and YSLEER.

V gene TRBV19 combines with J gene TRBJ1-1; no clear D gene. The CDR3 has 13 amino acids. Germline-derived CDR1 and CDR2 are LNHDA and SQIVND (reference sequence). V was shortened by 4 bases and J by 10 bases, with 16 bases between the two germline ends. The CDR3 DNA follows: TGTGCCAGTAGTACGATGGCCCCGATAGGAGCTTTCTTT. Protein product: CASSTMAPIGAFF.

The chain employs TRBV19 and TRBJ2-5, with D perhaps matching TRBD1 (6 bases). Trimming shortened V by 5 bases and J by 5 bases, and 15 bases separated the two germline ends. CDR3 length: 14 residues. Germline lookup yields CDR1 LNHDA and CDR2 SQIVND (reference sequence). The CDR3 protein is CASSPLQGGETQYF. CDR3 DNA sequence: TGTGCCAGTAGTCCACTACAGGGTGGCGAGACCCAGTACTTC.

Here the CDR3 DNA reads TGTGCCAGCAGCCGACCGTACAGAAACACTGAAGCTTTCTTT. Protein sequence: CASSRPYRNTEAFF. V usage is TRBV5-5 and J usage is TRBJ1-1; no reliable D call. With 4 bases removed from V and 2 bases from J, the gap between germline ends came to 12 bases. The CDR3 spans 14 residues. CDR1 is SGHKS, CDR2 YYEKEE, per germline (reference sequence).

The rearrangement uses TRBV6-6 and TRBJ2-1; the match to TRBD2 covers 11 bases. CDR3 length: 20 amino acids. Per germline, CDR1 MNHNY and CDR2 SVGAGI (reference sequence). V lost 6 bases, J lost 0 bases, and 16 bases stayed unmatched. CDR3 loop: CASSSEWASGGTSSYNEQFF. DNA for the CDR3: TGTGCCAGCAGCAGCGAATGGGCTAGCGGGGGGACAAGCTCCTACAATGAGCAGTTCTTC.

The CDR3: CASSSSGYRFEKLFF. The CDR3 bases are TGTGCCAGCAGCTCCTCGGGTTACAGGTTTGAAAAACTGTTTTTT. This chain links TRBV5-8 with TRBJ1-4; a weak D match, TRBD1 (5 bases). V shed 3 bases and J shed 7 bases, with 16 bases lying between them. The CDR3 runs 15 residues. The V gene's germline CDR1 is SGHTS and CDR2 YDEGEE.